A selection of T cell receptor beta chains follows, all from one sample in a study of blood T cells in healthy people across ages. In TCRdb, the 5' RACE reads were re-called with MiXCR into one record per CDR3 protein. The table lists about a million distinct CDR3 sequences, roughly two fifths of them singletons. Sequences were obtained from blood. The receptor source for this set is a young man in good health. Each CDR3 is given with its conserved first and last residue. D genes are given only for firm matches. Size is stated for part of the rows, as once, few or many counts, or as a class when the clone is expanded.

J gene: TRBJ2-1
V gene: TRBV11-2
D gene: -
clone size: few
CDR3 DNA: TGTGCCAGCAGCTCAATAAAAGGGAGCCCTTACAATGAGCAGTTCTTC
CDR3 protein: CASSSIKGSPYNEQFF

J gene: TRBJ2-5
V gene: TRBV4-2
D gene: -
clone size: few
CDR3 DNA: TGTGCCAGCAGCCAACAGGGGCGGGAGCACCAGTACTTC
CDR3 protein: CASSQQGREHQYF

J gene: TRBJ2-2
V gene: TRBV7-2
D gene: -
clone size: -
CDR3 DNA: TGTGCCAGCAGCCAAGCTTCAAGGCCGAACACCGGGGAGCTGTTTTTT
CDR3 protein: CASSQASRPNTGELFF

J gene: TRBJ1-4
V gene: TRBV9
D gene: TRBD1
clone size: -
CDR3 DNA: TGTGCCAGCAGCGTCCACAGGGGCCTAAATGAAAAACTGTTTTTT
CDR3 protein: CASSVHRGLNEKLFF

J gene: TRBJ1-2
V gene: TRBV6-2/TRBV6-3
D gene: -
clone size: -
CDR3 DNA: TGTGCCAGCAGTTACTACAGGGACTACACCTTC
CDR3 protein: CASSYYRDYTF

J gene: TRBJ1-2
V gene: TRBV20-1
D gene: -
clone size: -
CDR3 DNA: TGCAGTGCTAGCGTACGGGGTGATGGCTACACCTTC
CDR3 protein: CSASVRGDGYTF

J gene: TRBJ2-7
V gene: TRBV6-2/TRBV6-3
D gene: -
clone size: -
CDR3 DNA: TGTGCCAGCAGTTACTCTATTCCGGGGGAGACCTACGAGCAGTACTTC
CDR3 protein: CASSYSIPGETYEQYF

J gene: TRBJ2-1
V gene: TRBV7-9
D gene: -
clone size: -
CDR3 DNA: TGTGCCAGCACCAACCCATTAGACACCTACTCCTACAATGAGCAGTTCTTC
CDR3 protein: CASTNPLDTYSYNEQFF

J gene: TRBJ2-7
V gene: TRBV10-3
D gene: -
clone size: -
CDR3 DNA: TGTGCCATCAGTTCGAATGAGGGTTACGAGCAGTACTTC
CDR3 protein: CAISSNEGYEQYF

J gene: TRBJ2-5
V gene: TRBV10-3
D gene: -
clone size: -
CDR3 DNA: TGTGCCATCAGTGAGGCTGGGGAGGCCCAAGAGACCCAGTACTTC
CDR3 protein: CAISEAGEAQETQYF

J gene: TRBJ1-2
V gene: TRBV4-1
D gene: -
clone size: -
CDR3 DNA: TGCGCCAGCAGCCCCGATGGGTGGCCGTGGGCCTATGGCTACACCTTC
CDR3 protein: CASSPDGWPWAYGYTF

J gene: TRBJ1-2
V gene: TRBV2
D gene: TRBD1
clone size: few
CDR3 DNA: TGTGCCAGCAAACGAGGGACAGGGGGGCGCTACACCTTC
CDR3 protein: CASKRGTGGRYTF

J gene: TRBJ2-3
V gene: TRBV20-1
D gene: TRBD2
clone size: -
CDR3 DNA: TGCAGTGCTAGAGATTCGAGCGGGGGATCCGCAGATACGCAGTATTTT
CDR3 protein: CSARDSSGGSADTQYF

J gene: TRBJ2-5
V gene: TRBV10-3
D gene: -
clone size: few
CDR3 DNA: TGTGCCATCAGTGCGGCGACAGTCCAAGAGACCCAGTACTTC
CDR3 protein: CAISAATVQETQYF

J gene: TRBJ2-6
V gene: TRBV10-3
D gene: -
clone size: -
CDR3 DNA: TGTGCCATCAGTGAGATGACAGGAGGTGGGGCCAACGTCCTGACTTTC
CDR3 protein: CAISEMTGGGANVLTF

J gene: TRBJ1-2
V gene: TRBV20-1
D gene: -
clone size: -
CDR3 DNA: TGCAGTGCTAGGGACCAGACAGCATTTAACTATGGCTACACCTTC
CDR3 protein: CSARDQTAFNYGYTF

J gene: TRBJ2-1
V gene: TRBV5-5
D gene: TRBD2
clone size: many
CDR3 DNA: TGTGCCAGCAGCTTGGGATCTAGCGGGGGGGAAATTTACAATGAGCAGTTCTTC
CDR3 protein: CASSLGSSGGEIYNEQFF

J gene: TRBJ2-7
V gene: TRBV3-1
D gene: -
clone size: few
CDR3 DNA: TGTGCCAGCAGCCCTCGAAGTGGATCCTACGAGCAGTACTTC
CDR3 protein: CASSPRSGSYEQYF

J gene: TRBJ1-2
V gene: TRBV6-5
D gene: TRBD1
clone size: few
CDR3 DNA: TGTGCCAGCAGGAACACAGCGGGACAGGGGTACTATGGCTACACCTTC
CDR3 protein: CASRNTAGQGYYGYTF

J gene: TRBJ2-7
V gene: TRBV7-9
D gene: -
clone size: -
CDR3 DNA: TGTGCCAGCAGCTTAGTGAGTTGGGGGAGATCCTACGAGCAGTACTTC
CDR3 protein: CASSLVSWGRSYEQYF

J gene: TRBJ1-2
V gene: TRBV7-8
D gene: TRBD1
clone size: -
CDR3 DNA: TGTACCAGCAGCACAGGGGTTAATGGCTACACCTTC
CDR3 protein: CTSSTGVNGYTF

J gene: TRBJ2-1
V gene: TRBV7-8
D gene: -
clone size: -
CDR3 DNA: TGTGCCAGCAGCTTAGGTACTAGCTTCTACAATGAGCAGTTCTTC
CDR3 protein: CASSLGTSFYNEQFF

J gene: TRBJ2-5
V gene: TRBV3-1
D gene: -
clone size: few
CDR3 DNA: TGTGCCAGCAGCCCTCAACTCGGGTCCCCGCTAGAGACCCAGTACTTC
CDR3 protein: CASSPQLGSPLETQYF

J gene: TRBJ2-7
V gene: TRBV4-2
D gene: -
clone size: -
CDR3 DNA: TGTGTCAGCAGCCAATACCCCGGGAACCCCTACGAGCAGTACTTC
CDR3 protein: CVSSQYPGNPYEQYF

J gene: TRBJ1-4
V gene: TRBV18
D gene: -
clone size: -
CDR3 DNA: TGTGCCAGCTCATCCGACAGGAGAGCTAATGAAAAACTGTTTTTT
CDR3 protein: CASSSDRRANEKLFF

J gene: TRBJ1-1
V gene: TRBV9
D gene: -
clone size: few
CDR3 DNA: TGTGCCAGCAGCTTAAGGTTGGGCACTGAAGCTTTCTTT
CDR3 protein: CASSLRLGTEAFF

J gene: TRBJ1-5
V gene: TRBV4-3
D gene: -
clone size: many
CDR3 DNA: TGCGCCAGCAGCCAAGATCGTGGACTCAATCAGCCCCAGCATTTT
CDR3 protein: CASSQDRGLNQPQHF

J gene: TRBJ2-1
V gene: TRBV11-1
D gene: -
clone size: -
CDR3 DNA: TGTGCCAGCAGCCGGCGGAGGGAGCAGTTCTTC
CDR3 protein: CASSRRREQFF

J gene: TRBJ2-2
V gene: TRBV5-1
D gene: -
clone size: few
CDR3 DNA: TGCGCCAGCAGCTTCACCCCGGGGGCCGACACCGGGGAGCTGTTTTTT
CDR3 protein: CASSFTPGADTGELFF

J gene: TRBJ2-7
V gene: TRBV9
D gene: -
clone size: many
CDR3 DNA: TGTGCCAGCAGCGAACAGAGCTCCTACGAGCAGTACTTC
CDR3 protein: CASSEQSSYEQYF

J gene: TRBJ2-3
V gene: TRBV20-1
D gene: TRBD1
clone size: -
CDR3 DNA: TGCAGTGCTGTCTATCTACAGGGGGTAGTAATCGCAGATACGCAGTATTTT
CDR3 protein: CSAVYLQGVVIADTQYF

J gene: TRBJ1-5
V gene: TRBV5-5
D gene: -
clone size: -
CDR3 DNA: TGTGCCAGCAGCCCCGGGGCTATCTTAACTGAGCCCCAGCATTTT
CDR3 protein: CASSPGAILTEPQHF

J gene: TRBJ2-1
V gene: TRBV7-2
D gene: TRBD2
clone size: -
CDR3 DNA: TGTGCCAGCAGCCTCCTATTAACTAGCGGGGGAGACAATGAGCAGTTCTTC
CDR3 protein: CASSLLLTSGGDNEQFF

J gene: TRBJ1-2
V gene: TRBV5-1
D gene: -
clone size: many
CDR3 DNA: TGCGCCAGCAGCTTGGAGAGGGGGACTCTGAACTACACCTTC
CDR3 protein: CASSLERGTLNYTF

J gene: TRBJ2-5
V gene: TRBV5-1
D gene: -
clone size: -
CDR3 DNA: TGCGCCAGCAGCTTGCCGGACCCGCCTTCTGAAGAGACCCAGTACTTC
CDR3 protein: CASSLPDPPSEETQYF

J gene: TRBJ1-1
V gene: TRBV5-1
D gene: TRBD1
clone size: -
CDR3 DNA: TGCGCCAGCAGCTTGGACGGGACAGGGAGCACTGAAGCTTTCTTT
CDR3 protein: CASSLDGTGSTEAFF

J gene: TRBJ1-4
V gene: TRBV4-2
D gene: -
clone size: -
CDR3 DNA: TGTGCCAGCAGCCCCGAACAAGTGACAAATGAAAAACTGTTTTTT
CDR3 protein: CASSPEQVTNEKLFF

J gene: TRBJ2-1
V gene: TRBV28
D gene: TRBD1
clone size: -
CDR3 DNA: TGTGCCAGCAGTTCCACGGACAGGGCGGAGAAAGAGACCCAGTTCTTC
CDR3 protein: CASSSTDRAEKETQFF

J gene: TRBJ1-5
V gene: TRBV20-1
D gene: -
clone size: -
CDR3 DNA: TGCAGTGCGCAGACATCCGGCAATCAGCCCCAGCATTTT
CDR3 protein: CSAQTSGNQPQHF

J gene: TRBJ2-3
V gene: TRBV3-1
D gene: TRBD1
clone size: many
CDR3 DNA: TGTGCCAGCAGCCTGGGACAGAACACAGATACGCAGTATTTT
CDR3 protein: CASSLGQNTDTQYF

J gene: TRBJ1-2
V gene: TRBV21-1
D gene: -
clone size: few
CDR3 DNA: TGTGCCAGCTCACCTAAGGACAGATGGTCCTGTGGCTACACCTTC
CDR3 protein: CASSPKDRWSCGYTF

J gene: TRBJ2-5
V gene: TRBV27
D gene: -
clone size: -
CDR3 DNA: TGTGCCAGCAGTTTAAATTCTCGTGGAGGGCGGGAGACCCAGTACTTC
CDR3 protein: CASSLNSRGGRETQYF

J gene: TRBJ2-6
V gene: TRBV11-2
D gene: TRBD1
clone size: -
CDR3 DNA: TGTGCCAGCAGCTTACTGGACAGGGCCCTTGGGGCCAACGTCCTGACTTTC
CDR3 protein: CASSLLDRALGANVLTF

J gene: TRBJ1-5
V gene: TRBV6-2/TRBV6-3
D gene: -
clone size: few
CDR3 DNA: TGTGCCAGCCTTCGGGGCGCAGGACAGCCCCAGCATTTT
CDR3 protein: CASLRGAGQPQHF

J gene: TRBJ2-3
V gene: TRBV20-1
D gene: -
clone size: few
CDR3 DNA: TGCAGTGCTAAACGGGGACCCACAGATACGCAGTATTTT
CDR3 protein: CSAKRGPTDTQYF

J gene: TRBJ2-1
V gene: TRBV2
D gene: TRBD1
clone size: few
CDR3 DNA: TGTGCCAGCAGGACCCCGACAGGGGCTGAGTCCAATGAGCAGTTCTTC
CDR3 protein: CASRTPTGAESNEQFF

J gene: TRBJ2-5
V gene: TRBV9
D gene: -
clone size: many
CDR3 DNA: TGTGCCAGCAGATGGACTTTCTACCAAGAGACCCAGTACTTC
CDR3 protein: CASRWTFYQETQYF

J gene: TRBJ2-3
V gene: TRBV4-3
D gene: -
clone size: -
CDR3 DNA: TGCGCCAGCAGCATCAGCCGGGATACGCAGTATTTT
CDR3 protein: CASSISRDTQYF

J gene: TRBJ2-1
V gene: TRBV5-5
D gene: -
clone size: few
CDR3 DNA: TGTGCCAGCAGCTTGGATGCTGGGGGGGCCATCTACAATGAGCAGTTCTTC
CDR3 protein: CASSLDAGGAIYNEQFF

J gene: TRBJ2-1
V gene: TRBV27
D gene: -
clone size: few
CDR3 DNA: TGTGCCAGCAGTCCTATAGCCGGGACCCCCTACGGTGAGCAGTTCTTC
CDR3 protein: CASSPIAGTPYGEQFF

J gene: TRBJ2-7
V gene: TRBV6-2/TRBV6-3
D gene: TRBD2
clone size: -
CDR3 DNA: TGTGCCAGCACCTCAGGGGTAGCGGGAAACTTCTACGAGCAGTACTTC
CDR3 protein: CASTSGVAGNFYEQYF

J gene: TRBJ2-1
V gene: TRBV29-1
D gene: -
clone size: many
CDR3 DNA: TGCAGCTCAAGAGAGAACAATGAGCAGTTCTTC
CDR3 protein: CSSRENNEQFF

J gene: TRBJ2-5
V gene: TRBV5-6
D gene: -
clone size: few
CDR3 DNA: TGTGCCAGCAGCGTCAAGGGTCCCGAGACCCAGTACTTC
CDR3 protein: CASSVKGPETQYF

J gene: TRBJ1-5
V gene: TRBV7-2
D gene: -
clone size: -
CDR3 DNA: TGTGCCAGCAGCGAGGGGATGAGCAATCAGCCCCAGCATTTT
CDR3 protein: CASSEGMSNQPQHF

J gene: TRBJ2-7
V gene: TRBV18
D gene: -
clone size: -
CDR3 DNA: TGTGCCAGCTCACCCCGAGGGAATTACGAGCAGTACTTC
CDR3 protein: CASSPRGNYEQYF

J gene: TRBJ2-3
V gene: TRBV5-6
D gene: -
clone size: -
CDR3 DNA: TGTGCCAGCAGCTGGAGGACACCGGCGATGGATACGCAGTATTTT
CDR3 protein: CASSWRTPAMDTQYF

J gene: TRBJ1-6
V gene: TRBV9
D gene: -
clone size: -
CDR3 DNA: TGTGCCAGCAGCGTAGGGGCAGAAGCCAGCTCCTATAATTCACCCCTCCACTTT
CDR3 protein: CASSVGAEASSYNSPLHF

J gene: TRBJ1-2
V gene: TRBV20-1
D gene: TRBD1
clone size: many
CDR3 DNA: TGCAGTGCCCCCCATCGTGGCCAGGGGGCTAACTATGGCTACACCTTC
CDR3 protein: CSAPHRGQGANYGYTF

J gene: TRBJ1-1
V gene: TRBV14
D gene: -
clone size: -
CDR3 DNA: TGTGCCAGCAGCCAAGATATAGGGGACACTGAAGCTTTCTTT
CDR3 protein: CASSQDIGDTEAFF